The 25 T cell receptor beta chains presented below share a single source sample, sequenced in a study of T-cell reconstitution after alpha-beta-depleted transplantation in children. As it was prepared, the TCRbeta library received unique molecular identifiers. Using its own MiXCR run on the PCR reads, TCRdb lists one record per CDR3 protein. The data hold over 550,000 distinct CDR3 sequences, with roughly a tenth observed a single time. This specimen was PBMCs from the stem cell graft donor, taken from the stem cell graft. These receptor sequences come from a human donor who donated a stem cell graft to a child with acute myeloid leukemia.

The chain combines TRBV4-3 with TRBJ2-7, with TRBD2 matching over 8 bases. V trimming: 1 base; J trimming: 2 bases; junction bases outside the gene matches: 4. The germline CDR1 and CDR2 sequences are LGHNA and YSLEER. This CDR3 has 15 residues. The CDR3 loop reads CASSQVQAGAYEQYF. CDR3 nucleotides: TGCGCCAGCAGCCAAGTCCAAGCGGGGGCCTACGAGCAGTACTTC.

The table lists this clonotype with a few counts. The chain uses TRBV29-1 and TRBJ2-5; perhaps D is TRBD1 or TRBD2 (5 bases each). CDR3 size: 12 residues. The V gene's germline CDR1 is SQVTM and CDR2 ANQGSEA. V lost 5 bases to trimming and J lost 5 bases, with 12 bases between them. This CDR3 is CSVPEGPETQYF. The CDR3 coding sequence is TGCAGCGTTCCCGAGGGGCCCGAGACCCAGTACTTC.

This clonotype has only a few counts. The chain carries TRBV12-3 or TRBV12-4 and TRBJ2-7; D is unresolved. This CDR3 has 15 residues. The V end was cut by 0 bases, the J end by 1 base, with 10 bases between. Here the CDR3 DNA reads TGTGCCAGCAGTTTAGCAGGGATGGGATCCTACGAGCAGTACTTC. Protein sequence: CASSLAGMGSYEQYF.

This clonotype occurred many times. The rearrangement links TRBV7-2 to TRBJ2-1, with D possibly TRBD2 on 5 matching bases. This CDR3 spans 14 amino acids. Germline-derived CDR1 and CDR2 are SGHTA and FQGNSA. V lost 7 bases and J 6 bases, leaving 16 bases between the germline ends. CDR3 DNA sequence: TGTGCCAGCACCCCGGGGAGAGTATCCAATGAGCAGTTCTTC. Translating it yields CASTPGRVSNEQFF.

This clonotype has a count of ten or more. The CDR3 sequence is CSVDHGGGWSSYNEQFF. DNA of the CDR3: TGCAGCGTTGATCATGGGGGCGGGTGGAGCTCCTACAATGAGCAGTTCTTC. The rearrangement joins TRBV29-1 to TRBJ2-1; tentative D call: TRBD1 (6 bases). Germline CDR1 reads SQVTM; CDR2 reads ANQGSEA. CDR3 size: 17 residues. Trimming pared 3 bases from V and 0 bases from J, leaving 18 bases between.

There are a few counts of this clonotype. The chain has TRBV7-9 and TRBJ2-7; 7 bases agree with TRBD1. V lost 10 bases and J lost 2; bases outside the gene matches: 2. The germline gives CDR1 SEHNR, CDR2 FQNEAQ (reference sequence). This CDR3 has 11 amino acids. The CDR3 sequence is CATQGAYEQYF. In DNA form, the CDR3 reads TGTGCCACCCAGGGGGCCTACGAGCAGTACTTC.

This clonotype was seen more than once but under ten times. The rearrangement uses TRBV20-1 and TRBJ2-7; TRBD1 agrees at 8 bases. CDR3 length: 14 amino acids. Trimming removed 2 bases from V and 4 bases from J; junction bases left unmatched: 7. Germline V lookup: CDR1 DFQATT, CDR2 SNEGSKA (reference sequence). The CDR3 reads CSARLWRQGYEQYF. As DNA, the CDR3 is TGCAGTGCTAGACTGTGGCGACAGGGGTACGAGCAGTACTTC.

DNA for the CDR3: TGTGCCAGCAGCTTAGCCCTTTGGGGCATGGAGACCCAGCATTTT. Its protein product is CASSLALWGMETQHF. J is TRBJ1-5 and V is TRBV7-9, with D maybe TRBD1 (5 bases). The CDR3 runs to 15 residues. Looked up from germline, CDR1 is SEHNR and CDR2 is FQNEAQ (reference sequence). Trimming took off 0 bases at V and 11 bases at J, with 17 bases between the two ends.

The CDR3 here is CASTLRTGRSLNTGELFF. CDR3 DNA: TGTGCCAGCACCCTACGGACAGGTCGATCCCTGAACACCGGGGAGCTGTTTTTT. This sequence joins TRBV6-1 and TRBJ2-2; 7 nucleotides line up with TRBD1. Germline loops: CDR1 MNHNS, CDR2 SASEGT. Unmatched junction bases numbered 15, after V lost 7 bases and J lost 1 base. CDR3 length: 18 amino acids.

The chain joins TRBV24-1 to TRBJ2-3; D call uncertain. Trimming took 1 base from V and 5 from J, leaving 15 bases between them. The CDR3 sequence is 16 residues long. CDR1 is KGHDR, CDR2 SFDVKD, per germline. CDR3 residues: CATSDLDRPELDTQYF. The CDR3 nucleotides read TGTGCCACCAGTGATTTAGATCGCCCGGAGTTAGATACGCAGTATTTT.

This clonotype was counted between two and nine times. The V call is TRBV4-3, the J call TRBJ1-2, with D possibly TRBD1 on 6 matching bases. Germline CDR1 reads LGHNA; CDR2 reads YSLEER. Trimming removed 4 bases at V and 6 bases at J, with 9 bases between. This CDR3 comprises 12 residues. The CDR3 protein is CASSRTGNGYTF. The CDR3 DNA follows: TGCGCCAGCAGCCGAACAGGGAATGGCTACACCTTC.

This clonotype was counted at least ten times. V and J are TRBV27 and TRBJ1-5; TRBD1 might be the D (5 bases). Germline V gene lookup returns CDR1 MNHEY and CDR2 SMNVEV (reference sequence). The length of the CDR3 is 15 residues. The V end was cut by 10 bases, the J end by 1 base, with 17 bases between. CDR3 protein: CANLMSEGSNQPQHF. DNA for the CDR3: TGTGCCAATTTAATGAGCGAGGGGAGCAATCAGCCCCAGCATTTT.

The chain employs TRBV6-5 and TRBJ2-7, with D possibly matching TRBD1 (6 bases). Germline loops: CDR1 MNHEY, CDR2 SVGAGI. The V end was cut by 6 bases, the J end by 0 bases, with 18 bases between. The CDR3 has 16 residues. CDR3 amino acids: CASSRHSGTISYEQYF. Here the CDR3 DNA reads TGTGCCAGCAGCCGCCACTCCGGGACAATCTCCTACGAGCAGTACTTC.

This clonotype was seen at least ten times. The CDR3 region has the DNA TGTGCCAGCAGCCGCCTTGGGCAGTCCTACGAGCAGTACTTC. Protein: CASSRLGQSYEQYF. The V call is TRBV7-9, the J call TRBJ2-7, with D hard to call. The CDR3 covers 14 residues. Trimming removed 5 bases from V and 1 base from J, with 12 bases in between. CDR1 is SEHNR, CDR2 FQNEAQ, per germline (reference sequence).

In its sample, this clonotype was seen many times. This chain uses TRBV7-6 with TRBJ2-1; no reliable D call. Trimming cost V 3 bases and J 5 bases, with 14 bases left between them. There are 15 residues in the CDR3. Germline assignment: CDR1 SGHVS and CDR2 FNYEAQ. DNA of the CDR3: TGTGCCAGCAGCTTCGAGGACGGTCCGGACAATGAGCAGTTCTTC. Its protein product is CASSFEDGPDNEQFF.

This clonotype appeared many times. The J gene is TRBJ1-1, the V gene TRBV15, with 7 bases fitting TRBD1. The CDR3 length is 15 residues. Trimming took 2 bases from V and 4 from J; bases not matched to a gene: 7. The germline V gene encodes CDR1 LNHNV and CDR2 YYDKDF (reference sequence). The CDR3 DNA follows: TGTGCCACCAGCAGATTGTCGGGACAGACCACTGAAGCTTTCTTT. This encodes CATSRLSGQTTEAFF. Complete variable domain (other parts from reference TRBV15 and TRBJ1-1): DAMVIQNPRYQVTQFGKPVTLSCSQTLNHNVMYWYQQKSSQAPKLLFHYYDKDFNNEADTPDNFQSRRPNTSFCFLDIRSPGLGDTAMYLCATSRLSGQTTEAFFGQGTRLTVV.

The sample holds a few counts of this clonotype. This chain links TRBV10-3 with TRBJ1-1; no clear D. This CDR3 comprises 13 residues. Between the trimmed V and J ends, which lost 8 bases and 1 base, there was a span of 11 bases. In germline, CDR1 is ENHRY, CDR2 SYGVKD. The CDR3 protein is CAIARKGNTEAFF. CDR3 nucleotide sequence: TGTGCCATCGCAAGGAAAGGGAACACTGAAGCTTTCTTT.

This clonotype was counted between two and nine times. The chain joins TRBV7-2 to TRBJ2-7, with D perhaps matching TRBD2 (6 bases). V lost 7 bases and J lost 6, with 16 bases in between. CDR1 and CDR2 (germline): SGHTA, FQGNSA. CDR3 size: 13 residues. CDR3 bases: TGTGCCAGCACTTTAGCCGTGGGGGGCGAGCAGTACTTC. Translation gives CASTLAVGGEQYF.

V and J are TRBV20-1 and TRBJ2-1, with TRBD1 as a possible D gene (6 bases). Germline V gives CDR1 DFQATT, CDR2 SNEGSKA (reference sequence). This CDR3 region has 16 residues. Trimming took off 0 bases at V and 2 bases at J, with 14 bases between the two ends. CDR3 sequence: CSAREDSGTTYNEQFF. CDR3 bases: TGCAGTGCTAGAGAGGACAGCGGCACAACCTACAATGAGCAGTTCTTC.

This clonotype was picked up a small number of times. The chain recombines TRBV5-1 with TRBJ2-7, with 7 positions matching TRBD1. V shed 3 bases, J shed 1 base, and the junction held 7 bases outside the gene matches. CDR1 and CDR2 from the germline V gene are SGHRS and YFSETQ. This CDR3 comprises 15 residues. The chain's CDR3 is CASSSGGSGSYEQYF. For the CDR3, the DNA is TGCGCCAGCAGCTCAGGGGGAAGTGGGTCCTACGAGCAGTACTTC.

This clonotype came up a few times. The rearrangement joins TRBV29-1 to TRBJ2-3; D is undetermined. The ends were cut back, 4 bases at V and 0 bases at J, with 11 bases in the middle. There are 14 residues in the CDR3. Looked up from germline, CDR1 is SQVTM and CDR2 is ANQGSEA. The CDR3 DNA reads TGCAGCGTTGCGTATCTATCTAGCACAGATACGCAGTATTTT. Protein: CSVAYLSSTDTQYF.

This clonotype was found many times. CDR3 nucleotides: TGTGCCAGCAGCCCCCAACTAGGTTATTCGCAGTATTTT. Encoded protein: CASSPQLGYSQYF. The chain recombines TRBV12-3 or TRBV12-4 with TRBJ2-3, with a tentative D call TRBD2 (5 bases). The CDR3 consists of 13 residues. V lost 6 bases to trimming and J lost 10 bases, with 17 bases between them.

The V call is TRBV11-2, the J call TRBJ2-1; possible D gene TRBD2, 5 bases. This CDR3 has 14 amino acids. Germline CDR1 and CDR2: SGHAT and FQNNGV. V lost 7 bases to trimming and J lost 0 bases, with 10 bases between them. The CDR3 is CASNLRGSYNEQFF. The CDR3 DNA follows: TGTGCCAGCAACCTCCGGGGCTCCTACAATGAGCAGTTCTTC.

Only a few counts were recorded for this clonotype. The chain joins TRBV3-1 to TRBJ2-5, with 8 bases matching TRBD2. The CDR3 totals 15 residues. J was trimmed by 2 bases and V by 2 bases; bases with no gene match: 4. Per the germline V gene, CDR1 is LGHDT and CDR2 is YNNKEL (reference sequence). CDR3 protein: CASSQSGRGQETQYF. CDR3 nucleotides: TGTGCCAGCAGCCAAAGCGGGAGAGGACAAGAGACCCAGTACTTC.

This clonotype has a count of ten or more. V is TRBV25-1 and J is TRBJ2-1, with TRBD1 as a possible D gene (5 bases). V lost 6 bases, J lost 7 bases, and 16 bases lay in between. The CDR3 covers 14 residues. From germline, CDR1 is MGHDK and CDR2 SYGVNS. The CDR3 region is CASSKVGQRNEQFF. The DNA of the CDR3 is TGTGCCAGCAGCAAGGTCGGACAAAGAAATGAGCAGTTCTTC. The variable domain in full, completed from reference TRBV25-1 and TRBJ2-1, reads EADIYQTPRYLVIGTGKKITLECSQTMGHDKMYWYQQDPGMELHLIHYSYGVNSTEKGDLSSESTVSRIRTEHFPLTLESARPSHTSQYLCASSKVGQRNEQFFGPGTRLTVL.